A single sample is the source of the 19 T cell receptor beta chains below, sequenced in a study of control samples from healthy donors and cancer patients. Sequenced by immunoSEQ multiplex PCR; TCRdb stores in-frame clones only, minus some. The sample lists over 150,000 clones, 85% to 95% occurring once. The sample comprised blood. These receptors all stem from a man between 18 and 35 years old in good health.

This CDR3 is CASSVSGETQPQHF. CDR3 DNA: TGTGCCAGCAGCGTATCCGGGGAGACTCAGCCCCAGCATTTT. The chain uses TRBV9 and TRBJ1-5; D is uncertain. With 1 base removed from V and 6 bases from J, the gap between germline ends came to 11 bases. CDR1 and CDR2 from the germline V gene are SGDLS and YYNGEE. The length of the CDR3 is 14 residues.

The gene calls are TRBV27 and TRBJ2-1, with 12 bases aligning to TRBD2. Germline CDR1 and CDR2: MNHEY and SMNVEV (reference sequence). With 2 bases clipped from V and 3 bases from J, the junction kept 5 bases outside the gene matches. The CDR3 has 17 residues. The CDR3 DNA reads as TGTGCCAGCAGTTTAGGCACTAGCGGGGGGATCTACAATGAGCAGTTCTTC. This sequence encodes CASSLGTSGGIYNEQFF.

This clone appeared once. The CDR3 reads CASSLDGGSEQYF. The DNA for the CDR3 is TGCGCCAGCAGCTTGGACGGTGGTTCGGAGCAGTACTTC. The chain combines TRBV5-1 with TRBJ2-7; no reliable D call. The CDR3 runs to 13 residues. Trimming pared 0 bases from V and 7 bases from J, leaving 11 bases between. CDR1 is SGHRS, CDR2 YFSETQ, per germline. Drawing the rest from reference TRBV5-1 and TRBJ2-7, the complete variable domain is KAGVTQTPRYLIKTRGQQVTLSCSPISGHRSVSWYQQTPGQGLQFLFEYFSETQRNKGNFPGRFSGRQFSNSRSEMNVSTLELGDSALYLCASSLDGGSEQYFGPGTRLTVT.

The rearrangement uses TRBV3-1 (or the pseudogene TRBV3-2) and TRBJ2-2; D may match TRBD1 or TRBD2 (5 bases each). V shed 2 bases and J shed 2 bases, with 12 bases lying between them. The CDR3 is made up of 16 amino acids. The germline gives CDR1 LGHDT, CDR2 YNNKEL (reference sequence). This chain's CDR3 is CASSQFTGTNTGELFF. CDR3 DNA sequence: TGTGCCAGCAGCCAATTTACCGGGACCAACACCGGGGAGCTGTTTTTT.

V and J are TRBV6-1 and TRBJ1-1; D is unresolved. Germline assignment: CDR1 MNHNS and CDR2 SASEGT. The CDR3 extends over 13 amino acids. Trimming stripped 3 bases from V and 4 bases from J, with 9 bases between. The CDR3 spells CASSDQWGTEAFF. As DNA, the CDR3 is TGTGCCAGCAGTGACCAATGGGGCACTGAAGCTTTCTTT.

The CDR3 bases are TGTGCCAGCAGCTTGGACCTACAGGGGGCGCGCGAGCAGTACTTC. It encodes CASSLDLQGAREQYF. The chain uses TRBV5-5 and TRBJ2-7; 9 bases map to TRBD1. This CDR3 is built from 15 residues. Germline V CDR1 and CDR2: SGHKS, YYEKEE (reference sequence). Trimming at V came to 0 bases and at J to 6 bases, leaving 7 bases not matched to a gene.

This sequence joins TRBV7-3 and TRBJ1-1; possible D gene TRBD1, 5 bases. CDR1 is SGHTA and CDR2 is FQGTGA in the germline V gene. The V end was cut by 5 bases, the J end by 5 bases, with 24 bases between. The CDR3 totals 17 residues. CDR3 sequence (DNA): TGTGCCAGCAGCCGAGCCGCGGGAGTGGGGCCCGGGACTGAAGCTTTCTTT. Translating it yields CASSRAAGVGPGTEAFF.

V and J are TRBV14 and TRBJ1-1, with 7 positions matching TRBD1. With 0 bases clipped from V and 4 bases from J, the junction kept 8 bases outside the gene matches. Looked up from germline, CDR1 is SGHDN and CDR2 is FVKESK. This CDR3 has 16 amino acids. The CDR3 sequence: CASSQEPLSGGTEAFF. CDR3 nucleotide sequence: TGTGCCAGCAGCCAAGAACCTCTTTCAGGGGGCACTGAAGCTTTCTTT.

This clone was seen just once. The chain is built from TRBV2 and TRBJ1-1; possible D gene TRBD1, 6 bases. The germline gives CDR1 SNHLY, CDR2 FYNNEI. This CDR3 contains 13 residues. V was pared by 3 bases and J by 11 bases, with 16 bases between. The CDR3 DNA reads TGTGCCAGCAGTGAGACACGGGACACTCTGGCTTTCTTT. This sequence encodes CASSETRDTLAFF.

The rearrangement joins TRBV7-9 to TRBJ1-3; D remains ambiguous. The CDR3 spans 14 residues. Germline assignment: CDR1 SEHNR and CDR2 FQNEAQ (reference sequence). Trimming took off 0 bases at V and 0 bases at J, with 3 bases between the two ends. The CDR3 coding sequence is TGTGCCAGCAGCTTAGCAGGCTCTGGAAACACCATATATTTT. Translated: CASSLAGSGNTIYF.

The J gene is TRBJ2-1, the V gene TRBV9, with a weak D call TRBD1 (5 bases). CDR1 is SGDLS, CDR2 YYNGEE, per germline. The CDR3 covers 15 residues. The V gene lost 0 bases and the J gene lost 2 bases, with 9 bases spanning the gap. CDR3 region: CASSVEGIPYNEQFF. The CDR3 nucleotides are TGTGCCAGCAGCGTAGAGGGGATCCCCTACAATGAGCAGTTCTTC.

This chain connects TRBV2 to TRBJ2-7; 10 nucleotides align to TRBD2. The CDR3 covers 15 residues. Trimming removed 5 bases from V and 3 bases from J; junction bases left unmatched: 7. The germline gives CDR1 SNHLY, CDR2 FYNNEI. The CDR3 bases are TGTGCCAGCAGTCAAAGCGGGGGGGCGTACTACGAGCAGTACTTC. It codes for CASSQSGGAYYEQYF.

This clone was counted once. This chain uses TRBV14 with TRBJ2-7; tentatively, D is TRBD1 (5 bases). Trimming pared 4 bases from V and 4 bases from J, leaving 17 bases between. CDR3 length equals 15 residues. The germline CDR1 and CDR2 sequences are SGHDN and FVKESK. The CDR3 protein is CASSLGRAGRYEQYF. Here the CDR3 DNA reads TGTGCCAGCAGCCTAGGACGAGCAGGGCGATACGAGCAGTACTTC.

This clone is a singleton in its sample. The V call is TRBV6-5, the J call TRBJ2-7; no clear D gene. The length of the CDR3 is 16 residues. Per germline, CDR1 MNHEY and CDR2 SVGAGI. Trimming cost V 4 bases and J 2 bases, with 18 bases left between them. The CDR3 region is CASSLNIDVLAYEQYF. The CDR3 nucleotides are TGTGCCAGCAGTTTAAACATCGACGTCTTGGCCTACGAGCAGTACTTC.

Here the CDR3 DNA reads TGTGCCAGCAGCCGACAGGGTTCCTCCTACAATGAGCAGTTCTTC. Its protein is CASSRQGSSYNEQFF. V and J are TRBV7-6 and TRBJ2-1; 7 bases are shared with TRBD1. CDR3 length equals 15 residues. CDR1 is SGHVS, CDR2 FNYEAQ, per germline. The V segment lost 5 bases and the J segment 0 bases; nucleotides outside the gene matches: 4.

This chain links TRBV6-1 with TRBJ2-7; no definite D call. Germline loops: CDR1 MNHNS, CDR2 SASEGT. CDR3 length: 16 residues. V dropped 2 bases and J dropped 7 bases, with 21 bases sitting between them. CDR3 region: CASSESWAGGRTEQYF. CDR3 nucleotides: TGTGCCAGCAGTGAATCGTGGGCAGGTGGGCGGACGGAGCAGTACTTC.

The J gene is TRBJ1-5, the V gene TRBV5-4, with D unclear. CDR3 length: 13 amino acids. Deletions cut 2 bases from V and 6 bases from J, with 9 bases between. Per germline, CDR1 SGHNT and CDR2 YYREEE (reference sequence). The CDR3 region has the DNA TGTGCCAGCAGCTTCGCGGGGTCTCAGCCCCAGCATTTT. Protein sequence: CASSFAGSQPQHF.

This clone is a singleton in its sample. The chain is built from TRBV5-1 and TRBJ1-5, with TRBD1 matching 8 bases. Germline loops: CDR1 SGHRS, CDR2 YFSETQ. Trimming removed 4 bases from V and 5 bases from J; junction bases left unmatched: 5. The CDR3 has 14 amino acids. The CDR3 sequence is CASSPGQGHQPQHF. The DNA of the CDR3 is TGCGCCAGCAGCCCAGGACAGGGCCATCAGCCCCAGCATTTT.

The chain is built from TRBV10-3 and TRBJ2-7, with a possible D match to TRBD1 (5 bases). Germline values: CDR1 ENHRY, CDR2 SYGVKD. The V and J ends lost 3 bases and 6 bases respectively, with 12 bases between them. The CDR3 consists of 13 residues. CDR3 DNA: TGTGCCATCAGTGAAGATAGGGGTCTCGAGCAGTACTTC. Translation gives CAISEDRGLEQYF.